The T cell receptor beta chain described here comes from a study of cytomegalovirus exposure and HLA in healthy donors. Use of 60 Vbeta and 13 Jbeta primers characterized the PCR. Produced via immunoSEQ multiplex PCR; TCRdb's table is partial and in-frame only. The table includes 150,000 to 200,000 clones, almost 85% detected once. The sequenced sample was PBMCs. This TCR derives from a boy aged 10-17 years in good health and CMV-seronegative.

The CDR3 sequence is CASSMDRFYEQYF. The CDR3 nucleotides are TGTGCCAGCAGTATGGACAGATTCTACGAGCAGTACTTC. V is TRBV2 and J is TRBJ2-7; possible D gene TRBD1, 6 bases. The ends were cut back, 5 bases at V and 3 bases at J, with 11 bases in the middle. The germline V gene has CDR1 SNHLY and CDR2 FYNNEI. The CDR3 is 13 amino acids.